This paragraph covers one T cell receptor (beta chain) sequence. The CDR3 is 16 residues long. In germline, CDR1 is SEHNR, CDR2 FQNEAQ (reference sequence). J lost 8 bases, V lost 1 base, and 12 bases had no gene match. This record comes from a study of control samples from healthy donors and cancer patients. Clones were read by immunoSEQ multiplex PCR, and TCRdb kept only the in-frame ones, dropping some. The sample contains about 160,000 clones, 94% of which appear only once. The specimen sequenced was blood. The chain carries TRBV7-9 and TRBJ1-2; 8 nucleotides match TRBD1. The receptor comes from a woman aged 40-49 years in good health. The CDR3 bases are TGTGCCAGCAGCTTAGATCGGGCAGGGGGCGTGCGGGGCTACACCTTC. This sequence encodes CASSLDRAGGVRGYTF.